This TCR beta chain emerged from a study of cytomegalovirus exposure and HLA in healthy donors. Germline V gives CDR1 ENHRY, CDR2 SYGVKD. This CDR3 region has 19 residues. V shed 0 bases and J shed 6 bases, with 26 bases lying between them. TCRdb's table, derived via immunoSEQ multiplex PCR, lists solely in-frame clones and lacks some. The data hold some 60,000 clones, with approximately 96% observed a single time. Sequencing was performed on PBMCs. This TCR was recovered from a man aged 18 to 30 in good health and CMV-seronegative. The chain carries TRBV10-3 and TRBJ1-2, with D perhaps TRBD1 (5 bases). CDR3 sequence: CAISESLREGLYSGDGYTF. CDR3 sequence (DNA): TGTGCCATCAGTGAGTCGCTTAGGGAGGGATTGTATTCGGGGGATGGCTACACCTTC.